The 24 T cell receptor beta chains in this list originate from one sample, sequenced in a study of HIV-infected children after antiretroviral therapy interruption. The treatment denotes: PENTA 11 planned treatment interruption arm or continuous ART arm. A 3' RACE protocol on RNA, with unique molecular identifiers, produced the TCR library. A single record per CDR3 protein comes from TCRdb applying MiXCR to the 3' RACE reads. The sample shows about 89,000 distinct CDR3 sequences, roughly 6.7% of them seen only once. The input for sequencing was CD45RA+ CD4+ T cells from PBMCs, pooled from several time points, taken from a donor given antiretroviral therapy, either interrupted or continuous. The sample's subset: naive CD4+ CD45RA+ CD45RO- T cells. Receptor source: a pool of human donors with HIV.

The chain joins TRBV20-1 to TRBJ1-5; the match to TRBD1 covers 9 bases. CDR1 is DFQATT and CDR2 is SNEGSKA in the germline V gene (reference sequence). The CDR3 covers 14 residues. V shed 2 bases and J 7 bases; nucleotides not matched to a gene: 6. CDR3 region: CSARSTGGGQPQHF. The CDR3 DNA follows: TGCAGTGCTAGATCGACAGGGGGAGGGCAGCCCCAGCATTTT.

This clonotype turned up a few times. The chain couples TRBV12-3 or TRBV12-4 to TRBJ2-7, with 10 bases aligning to TRBD1. J gave up 3 bases and V 7 bases, and 9 bases lay outside the gene matches. The CDR3 is 15 amino acids. CDR3 in amino acids: CASKRGTGEDYEQYF. CDR3 DNA sequence: TGTGCCAGCAAAAGGGGGACAGGGGAAGACTACGAGCAGTACTTC.

Only a few counts were recorded for this clonotype. The gene calls are TRBV3-1 and TRBJ1-1; D is ambiguous. Trimming took off 2 bases at V and 10 bases at J, with 11 bases between the two ends. The CDR3 extends over 12 amino acids. The germline gives CDR1 LGHDT, CDR2 YNNKEL (reference sequence). This chain's CDR3 is CASSQTDGGAFF. The CDR3 nucleotides are TGTGCCAGCAGCCAAACCGACGGCGGAGCTTTCTTT.

This clonotype was found many times. The chain employs TRBV30 and TRBJ2-3, with D possibly TRBD2 on 5 matching bases. Trimming removed 2 bases from V and 7 bases from J, with 10 bases in between. Germline assignment: CDR1 GTSNPN and CDR2 SVGIG (reference sequence). This CDR3 has 12 amino acids. CDR3 nucleotide sequence: TGTGCCTGGAGTTCGGCTAGCAATACGCAGTATTTT. Its protein product is CAWSSASNTQYF.

This clonotype has ten or more counts. The chain has TRBV12-3 or TRBV12-4 and TRBJ2-6; D assignment may be TRBD1 or TRBD2 (7 bases each). CDR3 length equals 18 residues. V lost 5 bases to trimming and J lost 0 bases, with 17 bases between them. CDR3 protein: CASSPPRGGTSGANVLTF. The CDR3 nucleotides read TGTGCCAGCAGTCCACCCAGGGGGGGGACCTCTGGGGCCAACGTCCTGACTTTC.

This clonotype appeared a few times. The CDR3 reads CASSLDRGYGTEAFF. DNA of the CDR3: TGCGCCAGCAGCTTGGACAGGGGGTATGGCACTGAAGCTTTCTTT. The chain is built from TRBV5-1 and TRBJ1-1; 8 nucleotides agree with TRBD1. J was trimmed by 4 bases and V by 0 bases; bases with no gene match: 5. This CDR3 has 15 residues. Germline CDR1 SGHRS, CDR2 YFSETQ.

Ten or more counts support this clonotype. This chain links TRBV21-1 with TRBJ2-1; whether TRBD1, the table's D call, matches the DNA was not checked. TRBV21-1 is described as a pseudogene. The CDR3 length is 20 residues. This CDR3 reads CASSLNRDRGRGGNYNEQFF. DNA for the CDR3: TGTGCCAGCAGCCTTAACCGGGACAGGGGGCGCGGGGGTAACTACAATGAGCAGTTCTTC.

At least ten counts were recorded for this clonotype. The genes are TRBV15 and TRBJ1-3; D gene unclear. Germline CDR1 LNHNV, CDR2 YYDKDF (reference sequence). CDR3 length: 15 residues. V was pared by 0 bases and J by 1 base, with 7 bases between. The CDR3 reads CATSRDPGSGNTIYF. The CDR3 DNA follows: TGTGCCACCAGCAGAGATCCCGGTTCTGGAAACACCATATATTTT.

A word on this clonotype: One end of the junction fails to match germline, which may point to a read error. The rearrangement joins TRBV29-1 to TRBJ1-1; D remains ambiguous. Germline CDR1 is SQVTM and CDR2 is ANQGSEA. The CDR3 runs to 12 residues. CDR3 in DNA: TGTAGCGTTGAGTTATTTCTCGGTGAAGCTTTCTTT. Amino acid sequence: CSVELFLGEAFF.

By sample share, this clonotype is medium-sized. The CDR3, as DNA: TGTGCCAGCAGCTCCTCTCCCCCGGGAGGTAATAATGAGCAGTTCTTC. This sequence encodes CASSSSPPGGNNEQFF. The chain recombines TRBV7-3 with TRBJ2-1; 7 bases are a match to TRBD2. The germline V gene encodes CDR1 SGHTA and CDR2 FQGTGA. This CDR3 region has 16 residues. J lost 7 bases, V lost 4 bases, and 13 bases had no gene match.

This clonotype occurred many times. This chain uses TRBV6-2 or TRBV6-3 with TRBJ1-1; TRBD1 is a possible D gene (5 bases). CDR3 length: 14 residues. CDR1 MNHEY and CDR2 SVGEGT come from the germline V gene. V was clipped by 4 bases and J by 1 base, with 10 bases between them. CDR3 in amino acids: CASSLTGPNTEAFF. DNA of the CDR3: TGTGCCAGCAGTTTAACAGGCCCGAACACTGAAGCTTTCTTT.

This clonotype was picked up many times. The CDR3 sequence: CASSQLLGNEQFF. For the CDR3, the DNA is TGTGCCAGCAGCCAGTTACTAGGAAATGAGCAGTTCTTC. The rearrangement uses TRBV3-1 and TRBJ2-1; D perhaps matches TRBD2 (5 bases). With 3 bases removed from V and 7 bases from J, the gap between germline ends came to 10 bases. The CDR3 is made up of 13 amino acids. Per germline, CDR1 LGHDT and CDR2 YNNKEL (reference sequence).

The chain has TRBV3-1 and TRBJ2-5; 8 bases match TRBD1. The V segment lost 4 bases and the J segment 3 bases; nucleotides outside the gene matches: 1. Germline CDR1 LGHDT, CDR2 YNNKEL (reference sequence). This CDR3 has 13 residues. The DNA for the CDR3 is TGTGCCAGCAGCCCGGGACAGGAAGAGACCCAGTACTTC. Translated, it gives CASSPGQEETQYF.

Ten or more counts support this clonotype. The chain is built from TRBV5-1 and TRBJ1-5; D is unclear. CDR3 length equals 14 residues. Germline CDR1 SGHRS, CDR2 YFSETQ. V lost 0 bases and J lost 6, with 10 bases in between. The DNA for the CDR3 is TGCGCCAGCAGCTTGGGAGCTTCTGGTCAGCCCCAGCATTTT. It codes for CASSLGASGQPQHF.

This clonotype was counted ten times or more. The rearrangement links TRBV7-2 to TRBJ2-1; 10 nucleotides match TRBD2. The CDR3 contains 16 residues. V lost 4 bases and J lost 2; bases outside the gene matches: 5. Germline V gives CDR1 SGHTA, CDR2 FQGNSA. CDR3 nucleotide sequence: TGTGCCAGCAGCTGGGGAGCGGGGGGGACCTACAATGAGCAGTTCTTC. This translates into CASSWGAGGTYNEQFF. The full variable domain, in which reference TRBV7-2 and TRBJ2-1 provide the parts outside the CDR3, is GAGVSQSPSNKVTEKGKDVELRCDPISGHTALYWYRQSLGQGLEFLIYFQGNSAPDKSGLPSDRFSAERTGGSVSTLTIQRTQQEDSAVYLCASSWGAGGTYNEQFFGPGTRLTVL.

This clonotype was counted ten times or more. The CDR3 DNA sequence: TGTGCCAGTAGTATTTCGGACGCTTACTCCTACGAGCAGTACTTC. This sequence encodes CASSISDAYSYEQYF. The chain has TRBV19 and TRBJ2-7; unclear D gene. Trimming stripped 3 bases from V and 0 bases from J, with 12 bases between. The CDR3 runs 15 residues. Germline CDR1 and CDR2: LNHDA and SQIVND (reference sequence).

This clonotype was seen ten or more times. The chain has TRBV28 and TRBJ2-4; 7 bases line up with TRBD2. CDR1 and CDR2 from the germline V gene are MDHEN and SYDVKM. CDR3 length equals 13 residues. Trimming cost V 6 bases and J 6 bases; bases outside gene matches: 5. CDR3 DNA sequence: TGTGCCAGCAGCCTACTAGCGACAAACATTCAGTACTTC. This gives the protein CASSLLATNIQYF.

The table lists this clonotype with many counts. Here the CDR3 reads CASSHPLGQNEQFF. The CDR3 coding sequence is TGCGCCAGCAGCCACCCCCTTGGCCAAAATGAGCAGTTCTTC. V and J are TRBV4-1 and TRBJ2-1; no firm D call. This CDR3 comprises 14 residues. V was cut by 3 bases and J by 7 bases, with 13 bases left in between. Germline CDR1 MGHRA, CDR2 YSYEKL.

This clonotype was seen ten or more times. The chain combines TRBV20-1 with TRBJ1-2; D gene ambiguous. Germline-derived CDR1 and CDR2 are DFQATT and SNEGSKA (reference sequence). The CDR3 is made up of 11 amino acids. The ends were cut back, 3 bases at V and 3 bases at J, with 5 bases in the middle. Here the CDR3 reads CSARSDYGYTF. DNA for the CDR3: TGCAGTGCTAGGTCCGACTATGGCTACACCTTC.

This clonotype occurred many times. The chain combines TRBV19 with TRBJ2-1; 10 bases fit TRBD2. The CDR3 has 16 amino acids. V dropped 4 bases and J dropped 3; count of bases not matched to a gene: 6. Germline CDR1 is LNHDA and CDR2 is SQIVND (reference sequence). In DNA form, the CDR3 reads TGTGCCAGTAGTACATTAGCGGGGGGCCTCTACAATGAGCAGTTCTTC. It codes for CASSTLAGGLYNEQFF.

This clonotype was observed at least ten times. The chain uses TRBV28 and TRBJ2-7; no clear D. Germline CDR1 reads MDHEN; CDR2 reads SYDVKM. This CDR3 contains 13 residues. With 3 bases removed from V and 2 bases from J, the gap between germline ends came to 8 bases. CDR3 in DNA: TGTGCCAGCAGTTTCCGGCAGGCCTACGAGCAGTACTTC. This encodes CASSFRQAYEQYF.

This clonotype was detected only a few times. This chain joins TRBV10-3 and TRBJ1-2, with D unresolved. This CDR3 spans 11 amino acids. The ends were cut back, 8 bases at V and 3 bases at J, with 7 bases in the middle. The V gene's germline CDR1 is ENHRY and CDR2 SYGVKD. In DNA form, the CDR3 reads TGTGCCATCGTCGGGTACTATGGCTACACCTTC. It codes for CAIVGYYGYTF.

This CDR3 reads CASSVDSSSGNTIYF. CDR3 bases: TGCGCCAGCAGTGTTGACAGTTCCTCTGGAAACACCATATATTTT. The V call is TRBV10-1, the J call TRBJ1-3; possible D gene TRBD1, 5 bases. Germline lookup yields CDR1 WNHNN and CDR2 SYGVQD (reference sequence). The CDR3 extends over 15 amino acids. V lost 4 bases and J 0 bases, leaving 10 bases between the germline ends.

This clonotype was observed at least ten times. The chain combines TRBV5-4 with TRBJ2-7; no clear D gene. Germline CDR1 SGHNT, CDR2 YYREEE (reference sequence). With 4 bases removed from V and 5 bases from J, the gap between germline ends came to 16 bases. This CDR3 is 14 amino acids long. As DNA, the CDR3 is TGTGCCAGCAGCCAAATGTGGGTAAAACACGAGCAGTACTTC. This encodes CASSQMWVKHEQYF.